The 28 T cell receptor beta chains given below trace back to one sample, sequenced in a study of T cell repertoires in cytomegalovirus infection. No antigens are known for them. TCRdb processed the reads anew with MiXCR; each CDR3 protein has one entry. The table has 700,000 to 900,000 distinct CDR3 sequences, 25% to 30% seen once. Sequencing used cultured CD8+ T cells from PBMCs, obtained from culture after CMV antigen stimulation. These receptors were collected from a human donor in good health (CMV status not recorded). Some clones in this sample may be carry-over from other donors' samples.

This clonotype appeared many times. V and J are TRBV7-2 and TRBJ2-5; 11 nucleotides line up with TRBD2. This CDR3 contains 17 residues. CDR1 and CDR2 (germline): SGHTA, FQGNSA. The junction had 7 bases not matched to a gene; V was cut back by 1 base and J by 3 bases. The CDR3 nucleotides are TGTGCCAGCAGCTTAGGGGCTCTGACTAGCGGGGAAGAGACCCAGTACTTC. Residues: CASSLGALTSGEETQYF.

This clonotype was detected only a few times. CDR3 in DNA: TGCGCCAGCAGCTTGGTGGCGGGGACTGAGCAGTTCTTC. Translation gives CASSLVAGTEQFF. The chain employs TRBV5-1 and TRBJ2-1; perhaps TRBD2 as D (6 bases). The CDR3 length is 13 residues. The germline V gene encodes CDR1 SGHRS and CDR2 YFSETQ. Trimming took 0 bases from V and 9 from J, leaving 10 bases between them.

This clonotype has a handful of counts. The chain carries TRBV14 and TRBJ1-1, with no clear D. The V gene lost 2 bases and the J gene lost 3 bases, with 10 bases spanning the gap. Germline V gene lookup returns CDR1 SGHDN and CDR2 FVKESK. CDR3 length: 14 residues. The CDR3 protein is CASSQKTQYTEAFF. In nucleotides, the CDR3 is TGTGCCAGCAGCCAAAAAACTCAGTACACTGAAGCTTTCTTT.

The table lists this clonotype with a few counts. This chain joins TRBV14 and TRBJ2-1; 7 positions agree with TRBD2. CDR1 SGHDN and CDR2 FVKESK come from the germline V gene. Trimming cost V 0 bases and J 6 bases; bases outside gene matches: 2. The CDR3 is 14 residues long. DNA of the CDR3: TGTGCCAGCAGCCAAGAGGCTAGCGGCAATGAGCAGTTCTTC. Its translation: CASSQEASGNEQFF.

This clonotype has a handful of counts. The chain joins TRBV6-2 or TRBV6-3 to TRBJ2-1; 9 bases map to TRBD1. In germline, CDR1 is MNHEY, CDR2 SVGEGT. Trimming cost V 0 bases and J 4 bases; bases outside gene matches: 7. The CDR3 runs 17 residues. The CDR3 nucleotides are TGTGCCAGCAGTTACTCGCCGGACAGGGGAGTATACAATGAGCAGTTCTTC. The encoded protein is CASSYSPDRGVYNEQFF.

This clonotype came up many times. The chain couples TRBV7-2 to TRBJ1-1; D possibly corresponds to TRBD1 (5 bases). V gave up 8 bases and J gave up 0 bases, with 16 bases separating them. Germline values: CDR1 SGHTA, CDR2 FQGNSA. The length of the CDR3 is 15 residues. CDR3 loop: CASGAYEALNTEAFF. The CDR3, as DNA: TGTGCCAGCGGGGCTTATGAGGCCTTGAACACTGAAGCTTTCTTT.

This clonotype has a handful of counts. V and J are TRBV27 and TRBJ2-3; 8 nucleotides align to TRBD2. The CDR3 totals 18 residues. CDR1 is MNHEY and CDR2 is SMNVEV in the germline V gene (reference sequence). Trimming cost V 6 bases and J 6 bases; bases outside gene matches: 20. CDR3 coding DNA: TGTGCCAGCAGCTCCCCGGGGGGGCTTTTTGGTTTAGCGGATACGCAGTATTTT. Translating it yields CASSSPGGLFGLADTQYF.

This clonotype was found a few times. The CDR3 protein is CASSLRGVLGLNTEAFF. Here the CDR3 DNA reads TGTGCCAGCAGTCTCAGGGGCGTACTAGGTCTGAACACTGAAGCTTTCTTT. The V and J genes are TRBV27 and TRBJ1-1; weak D call: TRBD1 (6 bases). CDR1 and CDR2 (germline): MNHEY, SMNVEV (reference sequence). The V end was cut by 5 bases, the J end by 0 bases, with 19 bases between. The CDR3 loop spans 17 amino acids.

The CDR3 DNA follows: TGTGCCAGCAGCACCCACCTGACAGGAGATGAAGCTTTCTTT. Its translation is CASSTHLTGDEAFF. V usage is TRBV13 and J usage is TRBJ1-1; possibly TRBD1 for D (6 bases). V was clipped by 5 bases and J by 7 bases, with 17 bases between them. This CDR3 contains 14 residues. Looked up from germline, CDR1 is PRHDT and CDR2 is FYEKMQ (reference sequence).

V gene TRBV27 combines with J gene TRBJ2-7; a weak D match, TRBD1 (7 bases). V lost 1 base, J lost 4 bases, and 11 bases lay in between. The CDR3 is 14 residues long. In germline, CDR1 is MNHEY, CDR2 SMNVEV (reference sequence). Written as DNA, the CDR3 is TGTGCCAGCAGTTTATTAGCAGGGGGGTACGAGCAGTACGTC. Its protein is CASSLLAGGYEQYV.

The gene calls are TRBV6-2 or TRBV6-3 and TRBJ2-7, with 9 bases identical to TRBD1. J gave up 6 bases and V 4 bases, and 10 bases lay outside the gene matches. The CDR3 runs to 15 residues. Germline V CDR1 and CDR2: MNHEY, SVGEGT. Written as DNA, the CDR3 is TGTGCCAGCAGTTCCTTCCGGGACAGGGTTGGCGAGCAGTACTTC. This codes for CASSSFRDRVGEQYF.

This clonotype occurred a few times. The gene calls are TRBV7-6 and TRBJ2-3; 10 nucleotides agree with TRBD2. Per germline, CDR1 SGHVS and CDR2 FNYEAQ. The junction had 5 bases not matched to a gene; V was cut back by 2 bases and J by 6 bases. This CDR3 comprises 15 residues. For the CDR3, the DNA is TGTGCCAGCAGCTTATTAGCGGGGGGCGGTGATACGCAGTATTTT. Protein product: CASSLLAGGGDTQYF.

The chain employs TRBV6-1 and TRBJ1-1; 11 nucleotides match TRBD1. The germline CDR1 and CDR2 sequences are MNHNS and SASEGT. Losses at the gene ends were 5 bases for V and 10 bases for J; bases not matched to a gene: 9. The CDR3 is 14 amino acids. CDR3 protein: CASSYSGQGAGAFF. The CDR3 DNA sequence: TGTGCCAGCAGTTATTCTGGACAGGGGGCTGGAGCTTTCTTT.

J is TRBJ2-7 and V is TRBV20-1, with 10 bases aligning to TRBD1. The CDR3 has 17 residues. Germline trimming cut 1 base from V and 1 base from J; bases unmatched to any gene: 10. Per the germline V gene, CDR1 is DFQATT and CDR2 is SNEGSKA (reference sequence). The CDR3 nucleotides read TGCAGTGCTAGAGCTCAGATTAGGACAGGGGGATCCTACGAGCAGTACTTC. Translated: CSARAQIRTGGSYEQYF.

Only one count was recorded for this clonotype. This chain uses TRBV9 with TRBJ2-1; 13 nucleotides align to TRBD2. Germline values: CDR1 SGDLS, CDR2 YYNGEE. The CDR3 spans 19 residues. Trimming cost V 4 bases and J 0 bases; bases outside gene matches: 10. The CDR3 coding sequence is TGTGCCAGCAGCACCGGGACTAGCGGGGTAGTGGGCTCCTACAATGAGCAGTTCTTC. Amino acids: CASSTGTSGVVGSYNEQFF.

This chain links TRBV10-3 with TRBJ2-7; D tentatively fits TRBD1 or TRBD2 (5 bases each). Germline values: CDR1 ENHRY, CDR2 SYGVKD. This CDR3 has 12 residues. The chain's CDR3 is CATRRGSHEQYV. DNA for the CDR3: TGTGCCACCCGACGGGGCTCCCACGAGCAGTACGTC.

CDR3 DNA: TGCGCCAGCAGCTACGAGGGACTAGCGGGGATAGGATCCTACAATGAGCAGTTCTTC. This sequence encodes CASSYEGLAGIGSYNEQFF. This chain joins TRBV5-1 and TRBJ2-1; 13 bases line up with TRBD2. The CDR3 has 19 amino acids. Germline CDR1 is SGHRS and CDR2 is YFSETQ. The trim removed 3 bases at V and 1 base at J, leaving 10 bases unmatched.

The chain joins TRBV6-5 to TRBJ2-1; no clear D. The CDR3 contains 16 residues. CDR1 and CDR2 (germline): MNHEY, SVGAGI. V was cut by 5 bases and J by 4 bases, with 18 bases left in between. The CDR3 DNA reads TGTGCCAGCAGTAAAGCGAAGGCCCGGATTTACAATGAGCAGTTCTTC. Translation gives CASSKAKARIYNEQFF.

The chain couples TRBV6-6 to TRBJ2-7, with 10 bases that match TRBD2. V was clipped by 5 bases and J by 2 bases; unmatched bases: 6. The CDR3 loop spans 15 amino acids. Germline values: CDR1 MNHNY, CDR2 SVGAGI (reference sequence). This CDR3 reads CASSTPSGGAYEQYF. DNA of the CDR3: TGTGCCAGCAGTACGCCGAGCGGGGGGGCCTACGAGCAGTACTTC.

This clonotype has a handful of counts. The rearrangement uses TRBV19 and TRBJ1-1; 7 positions match TRBD1. The CDR3 is 14 residues long. Trimming cost V 8 bases and J 6 bases; bases outside gene matches: 12. Germline V gene lookup returns CDR1 LNHDA and CDR2 SQIVND (reference sequence). This CDR3 is CASRDSQTIAEAFF. CDR3 coding DNA: TGTGCCAGTCGGGACAGCCAAACTATCGCTGAAGCTTTCTTT.

The table lists this clonotype with a few counts. This chain joins TRBV7-9 and TRBJ2-3; D gene unclear. V was shortened by 9 bases and J by 1 base, with 14 bases between the two germline ends. Germline V CDR1 and CDR2: SEHNR, FQNEAQ (reference sequence). CDR3 size: 14 residues. The CDR3 nucleotides read TGTGCCAGTGCGGAGCCAACTCGCACAGATACGCAGTATTTT. Protein: CASAEPTRTDTQYF.

This clonotype was counted ten times or more. The gene calls are TRBV7-8 and TRBJ2-2, with D possibly matching TRBD1 (5 bases). V was pared by 5 bases and J by 4 bases, with 14 bases between. Germline assignment: CDR1 SGHVS and CDR2 FQNEAQ. CDR3 length equals 15 residues. The CDR3 here is CASSVRDSVTGELFF. DNA of the CDR3: TGTGCCAGCAGCGTCAGGGATTCGGTCACCGGGGAGCTGTTTTTT.

This clonotype was detected a few times. The V gene is TRBV28, the J gene TRBJ1-2, with 10 bases identical to TRBD1. With 2 bases clipped from V and 0 bases from J, the junction kept 9 bases outside the gene matches. The CDR3 loop spans 18 amino acids. CDR1 MDHEN and CDR2 SYDVKM come from the germline V gene. The CDR3 DNA follows: TGTGCCAGCAGTTTAGGACAGGGGGATTCTTCAGCTAACTATGGCTACACCTTC. Its translation: CASSLGQGDSSANYGYTF.

The chain joins TRBV7-6 to TRBJ1-5; D unresolved. This CDR3 is 12 amino acids long. The V end lost 5 bases, the J end lost 4 bases, and 6 bases lay between the germline ends. Germline V lookup: CDR1 SGHVS, CDR2 FNYEAQ. Here the CDR3 DNA reads TGTGCCAGCAGCGCGGTAAATCAGCCCCAGCATTTT. Amino acid sequence: CASSAVNQPQHF.

This clonotype was seen many times. This chain uses TRBV11-3 with TRBJ2-3; weak D call: TRBD1 (6 bases). V was cut by 1 base and J by 2 bases, with 10 bases left in between. Germline V gene data show CDR1 as SGHNT and CDR2 as YENEEA. The CDR3 extends over 15 amino acids. The CDR3 sequence is CASSLVGQLTDTQYF. CDR3 in DNA: TGTGCCAGCAGCTTAGTAGGACAGCTCACAGATACGCAGTATTTT.

The chain employs TRBV9 and TRBJ2-3; D gene uncertain. The CDR3 runs to 17 residues. Germline CDR1 and CDR2: SGDLS and YYNGEE. V lost 4 bases, J lost 0 bases, and 18 bases lay in between. The CDR3 nucleotides read TGTGCCAGCAGCCACGCCCGGAAGTTTACTAGCACAGATACGCAGTATTTT. Translating it yields CASSHARKFTSTDTQYF.

This clonotype was detected many times. This chain links TRBV7-8 with TRBJ2-3, with unresolved D. V was trimmed by 0 bases and J by 1 base, leaving 14 bases between them. This CDR3 comprises 17 residues. Germline V gene sequence: CDR1 SGHVS, CDR2 FQNEAQ. CDR3 sequence (DNA): TGTGCCAGCAGCTTAGCGAGGCGAGCAGTTCGCACAGATACGCAGTATTTT. Protein: CASSLARRAVRTDTQYF.

This clonotype was found once. This chain links TRBV4-1 with TRBJ2-7, with a possible D match to TRBD2 (5 bases). Per germline, CDR1 MGHRA and CDR2 YSYEKL. V lost 0 bases and J 1 base, leaving 10 bases between the germline ends. This CDR3 comprises 15 residues. The CDR3 nucleotides read TGCGCCAGCAGCCAAGATCCGGGATCGTCCTACGAGCAGTACTTC. It translates to CASSQDPGSSYEQYF.